These T cell receptor beta chains were read from a single sample in a study of blood T cell repertoires in COVID-19. Produced via immunoSEQ multiplex PCR; TCRdb's table is partial and in-frame only. The data contain some 410,000 clones, approximately 90% of them singletons. What was sequenced was PBMCs or T cells enriched from blood (not recorded which). Receptors were obtained from a young woman with acute COVID-19. Each CDR3 is given with its conserved first and last residue. D genes are given only for firm matches.

d_call	j_call	v_call	cdr3_aa	cdr3_nt
TRBD2	TRBJ2-3	TRBV5-1	CASSLFGTSGGADTQYF	TGCGCCAGCAGCTTGTTCGGGACTAGCGGGGGGGCGGATACGCAGTATTTT
.	TRBJ2-7	TRBV20-1	CSASWLAEQYF	TGCAGTGCTAGTTGGCTAGCAGAGCAGTACTTC
.	TRBJ1-6	TRBV6-5	CASSINSGSPLHF	TGTGCCAGCAGCATAAACAGTGGATCACCCCTCCACTTT
TRBD2	TRBJ2-7	TRBV5-1	CASSLGLAGAAYEQYF	TGCGCCAGCAGCTTGGGACTAGCGGGGGCCGCCTACGAGCAGTACTTC
.	TRBJ1-1	TRBV6-2/TRBV6-3	CASSLRDVSTEAFF	TGTGCCAGCAGTTTGCGGGACGTGAGCACTGAAGCTTTCTTT
TRBD1	TRBJ2-1	TRBV12-5	CASGWLGDRGYNEQFF	TGTGCTAGTGGTTGGCTGGGGGACAGGGGGTACAATGAGCAGTTCTTC
TRBD1	TRBJ1-5	TRBV28	CASSTGGTGGFNQPQHF	TGTGCCAGCAGTACGGGAGGGACAGGGGGCTTCAATCAGCCCCAGCATTTT
.	TRBJ1-2	TRBV7-3	CASSFPGSLRSRAF	TGTGCCAGCAGCTTTCCGGGAAGCCTACGATCTAGGGCCTTC
.	TRBJ2-2	TRBV10-1	CASSESGGNTGELFF	TGCGCCAGCAGTGAGTCGGGAGGGAACACCGGGGAGCTGTTTTTT
.	TRBJ2-3	TRBV11-2	CASSLQVILGDTQYF	TGTGCCAGCAGCTTACAGGTGATTTTGGGTGATACGCAGTATTTT
TRBD1	TRBJ1-1	TRBV15	CATSRGQGGAEAFF	TGTGCCACCAGCAGGGGACAGGGGGGCGCTGAAGCTTTCTTT
.	TRBJ1-2	TRBV6-5	CASTEYGGMNYGYTF	TGTGCCAGCACCGAGTACGGAGGAATGAACTATGGCTACACCTTC
TRBD2	TRBJ2-3	TRBV24-1	CATSDDRTSADTQYF	TGTGCCACCAGTGATGACCGGACTAGCGCAGATACGCAGTATTTT
.	TRBJ1-2	TRBV18	CASSPGANYGYTF	TGTGCCAGCTCACCAGGGGCCAACTATGGCTACACCTTC
TRBD1	TRBJ1-2	TRBV9	CASSTGTGRGGYTF	TGTGCCAGCAGCACCGGGACAGGGAGGGGTGGCTACACCTTC
TRBD1	TRBJ2-7	TRBV5-1	CASSLAPGQGAYEQYF	TGCGCCAGCAGCTTGGCCCCAGGACAGGGGGCCTACGAGCAGTACTTC
TRBD1	TRBJ1-2	TRBV19	CASKAQGAFNYGYTF	TGTGCCAGTAAAGCCCAGGGGGCGTTTAACTATGGCTACACCTTC